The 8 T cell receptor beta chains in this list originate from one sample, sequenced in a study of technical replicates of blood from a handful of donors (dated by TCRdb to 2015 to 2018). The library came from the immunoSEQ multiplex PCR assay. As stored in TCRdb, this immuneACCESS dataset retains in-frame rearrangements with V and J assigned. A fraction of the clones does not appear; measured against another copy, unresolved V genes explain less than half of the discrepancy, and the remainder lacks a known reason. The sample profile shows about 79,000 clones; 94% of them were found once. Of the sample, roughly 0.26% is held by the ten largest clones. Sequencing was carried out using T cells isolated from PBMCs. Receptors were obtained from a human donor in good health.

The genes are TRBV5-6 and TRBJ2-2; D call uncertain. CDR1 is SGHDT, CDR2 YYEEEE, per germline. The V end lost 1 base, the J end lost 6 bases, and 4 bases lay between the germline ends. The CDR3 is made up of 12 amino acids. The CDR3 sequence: CASSLIAGELFF. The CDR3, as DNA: TGTGCCAGCAGCTTGATAGCCGGGGAGCTGTTTTTT.

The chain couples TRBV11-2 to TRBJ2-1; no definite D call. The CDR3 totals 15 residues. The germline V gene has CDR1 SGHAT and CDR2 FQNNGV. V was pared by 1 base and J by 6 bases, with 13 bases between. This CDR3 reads CASSLGFASSNEQFF. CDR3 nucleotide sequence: TGTGCCAGCAGCTTAGGTTTCGCAAGTAGCAATGAGCAGTTCTTC.

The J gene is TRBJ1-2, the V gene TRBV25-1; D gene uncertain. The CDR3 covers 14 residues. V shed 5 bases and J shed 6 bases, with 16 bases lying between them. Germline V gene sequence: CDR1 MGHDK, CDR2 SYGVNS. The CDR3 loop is CASSSPGKANGYTF. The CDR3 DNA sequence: TGTGCCAGCAGTTCCCCGGGGAAGGCTAATGGCTACACCTTC.

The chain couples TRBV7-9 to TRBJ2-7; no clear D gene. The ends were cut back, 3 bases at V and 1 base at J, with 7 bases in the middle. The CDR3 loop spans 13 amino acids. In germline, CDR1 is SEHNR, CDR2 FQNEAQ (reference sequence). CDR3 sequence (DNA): TGTGCCAGCAGCTTGAACTTTTCCTACGAGCAGTACTTC. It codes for CASSLNFSYEQYF.

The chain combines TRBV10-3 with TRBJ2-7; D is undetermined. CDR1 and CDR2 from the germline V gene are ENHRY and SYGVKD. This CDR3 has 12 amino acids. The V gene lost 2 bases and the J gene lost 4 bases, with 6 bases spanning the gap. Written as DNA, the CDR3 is TGTGCCATCAGTGAGAGCTCTTACGAGCAGTACTTC. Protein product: CAISESSYEQYF.

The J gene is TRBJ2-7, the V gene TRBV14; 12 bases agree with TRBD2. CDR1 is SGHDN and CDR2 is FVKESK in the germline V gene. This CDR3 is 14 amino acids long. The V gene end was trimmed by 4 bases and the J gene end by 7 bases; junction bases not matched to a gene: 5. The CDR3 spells CASSRLAGDWEQYF. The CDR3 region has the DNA TGTGCCAGCAGCCGACTAGCGGGAGACTGGGAGCAGTACTTC.

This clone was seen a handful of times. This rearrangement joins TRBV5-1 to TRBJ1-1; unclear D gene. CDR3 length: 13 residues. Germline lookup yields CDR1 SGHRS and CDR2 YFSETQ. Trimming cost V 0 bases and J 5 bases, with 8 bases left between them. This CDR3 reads CASSLERLTEAFF. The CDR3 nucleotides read TGCGCCAGCAGCTTGGAGAGGTTAACTGAAGCTTTCTTT.

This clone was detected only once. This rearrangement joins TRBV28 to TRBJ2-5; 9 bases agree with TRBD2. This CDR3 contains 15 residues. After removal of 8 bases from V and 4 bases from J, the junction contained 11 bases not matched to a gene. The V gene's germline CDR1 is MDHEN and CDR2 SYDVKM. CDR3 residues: CASHPSGLARETQYF. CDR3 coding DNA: TGTGCCAGCCACCCCTCGGGACTAGCAAGAGAGACCCAGTACTTC.